These 31 T cell receptor beta chains were sequenced from one sample in a study of CXCR3-negative and CXCR3-positive naive CD8 T cells. Through 5' RACE with UMI labels, the TRB cDNA libraries were prepared. TCRdb re-called the 5' RACE reads, yielding one record per CDR3 amino acid sequence without DNA. The sample holds 70,000 to 95,000 distinct CDR3 sequences. Sequences were obtained from naive CXCR3- CD8+ T cells from blood. The subset is: CD45RO-CCR7+CD27+CD95- naive CD8+ T cells lacking CXCR3 (TNR3-). The receptors shown here come from a human donor in good health. Some clones in this sample may be carry-over from other donors' samples.

The V call is TRBV7-9, the J call TRBJ2-7. From germline, CDR1 is SEHNR and CDR2 FQNEAQ (reference sequence). This CDR3 spans 13 amino acids. This CDR3 is CASSPRLGNEQYF.

V usage is TRBV25-1 and J usage is TRBJ1-2. The CDR3 runs 13 residues. Germline V gene data show CDR1 as MGHDK and CDR2 as SYGVNS. This CDR3 is CASSYTGHYGYTF.

The CDR3 sequence is CASSPGTTNEQFF. The chain couples TRBV5-4 to TRBJ2-1. CDR3 length: 13 amino acids. Germline lookup yields CDR1 SGHNT and CDR2 YYREEE (reference sequence). Full variable domain (outside the CDR3, taken from reference TRBV5-4 and TRBJ2-1): ETGVTQSPTHLIKTRGQQVTLRCSSQSGHNTVSWYQQALGQGPQFIFQYYREEENGRGNFPPRFSGLQFPNYSSELNVNALELDDSALYLCASSPGTTNEQFFGPGTRLTVL.

The chain uses TRBV15 and TRBJ1-5; absent DNA, TCRdb's TRBD1 call cannot be checked. CDR1 is LNHNV, CDR2 YYDKDF, per germline (reference sequence). The CDR3 is 14 residues long. The CDR3 loop is CATSSNRAGQPQHF.

J is TRBJ2-1 and V is TRBV12-3 or TRBV12-4; TCRdb gives TRBD2 as the D gene, but with no DNA this cannot be confirmed. This CDR3 comprises 14 residues. The CDR3 spells CASSLVSLAGEQFF.

V and J are TRBV6-5 and TRBJ2-1; TCRdb picks TRBD1, but there is no DNA to check that call. CDR1 is MNHEY and CDR2 is SVGAGI in the germline V gene. The CDR3 has 14 amino acids. This CDR3 is CASSSRQGDNEQFF.

The CDR3 region is CASSHTGVLAKNIQYF. The genes are TRBV3-1 and TRBJ2-4; TCRdb picks TRBD1, but there is no DNA to check that call. The V gene's germline CDR1 is LGHDT and CDR2 YNNKEL (reference sequence). The CDR3 has 16 residues.

The chain carries TRBV7-3 and TRBJ2-5; TCRdb proposes TRBD1, but this gene call is untestable without DNA. The germline V gene has CDR1 SGHTA and CDR2 FQGTGA. The CDR3 loop spans 15 amino acids. The chain's CDR3 is CASSFRQIKQETQYF.

The genes are TRBV19 and TRBJ2-7; with no DNA, the TCRdb D assignment of TRBD2 cannot be verified. The CDR3 contains 13 residues. Germline lookup yields CDR1 LNHDA and CDR2 SQIVND (reference sequence). CDR3: CASSAAGGYEQYF.

This CDR3 is CASGLDKGGTSNEKLFF. This chain connects TRBV12-5 to TRBJ1-4. The CDR3 covers 17 residues. CDR1 LGHNT and CDR2 FRNRAP come from the germline V gene.

The J gene is TRBJ2-2, the V gene TRBV29-1. Germline CDR1 SQVTM, CDR2 ANQGSEA. The CDR3 is made up of 13 amino acids. The CDR3 region is CSVDAANTGELFF.

The rearrangement uses TRBV27 and TRBJ2-7; the D gene TCRdb calls, TRBD2, cannot be checked with no DNA. The CDR3 covers 14 residues. The germline V gene has CDR1 MNHEY and CDR2 SMNVEV (reference sequence). The CDR3 loop reads CASSFGRGAYEQYF.

The chain employs TRBV18 and TRBJ2-5. CDR1 is KGHSH, CDR2 LQKENI, per germline. This CDR3 comprises 12 residues. This chain's CDR3 is CASSPGQETQYF.

V and J are TRBV6-2 or TRBV6-3 and TRBJ2-7; TCRdb's D call of TRBD2 is untestable without DNA. The CDR3 is made up of 13 amino acids. Germline-derived CDR1 and CDR2 are MNHEY and SVGEGT. This CDR3 is CASSRDGDYEQYF.

This chain links TRBV7-9 with TRBJ2-5. This CDR3 contains 14 residues. Germline V lookup: CDR1 SEHNR, CDR2 FQNEAQ (reference sequence). The CDR3 is CASSLDGIQETQYF.

The V gene is TRBV7-6, the J gene TRBJ2-5. The germline gives CDR1 SGHVS, CDR2 FNYEAQ. The CDR3 runs 14 residues. CDR3: CASSLAGGEETQYF.

V gene TRBV28 combines with J gene TRBJ2-1; TCRdb indicates TRBD2, and absent DNA this call remains unverified. Germline values: CDR1 MDHEN, CDR2 SYDVKM. The CDR3 spans 17 residues. This CDR3 reads CASSFPSTSGSRNEQFF.

This chain connects TRBV13 to TRBJ2-1; the D call of TRBD1 rests on TCRdb alone, since no DNA is present to check it. Germline assignment: CDR1 PRHDT and CDR2 FYEKMQ (reference sequence). CDR3 length: 15 amino acids. CDR3 loop: CASSFRQVYYNEQFF. Together with reference TRBV13 and TRBJ2-1, the CDR3 gives the full variable domain: AAGVIQSPRHLIKEKRETATLKCYPIPRHDTVYWYQQGPGQDPQFLISFYEKMQSDKGSIPDRFSAQQFSDYHSELNMSSLELGDSALYFCASSFRQVYYNEQFFGPGTRLTVL.

V usage is TRBV7-8 and J usage is TRBJ2-3. Germline CDR1 reads SGHVS; CDR2 reads FQNEAQ. CDR3 length: 14 amino acids. The CDR3 here is CASSHTILTDTQYF.

The CDR3 spells CASSILATSGILNEQFF. The gene calls are TRBV7-6 and TRBJ2-1; TCRdb proposes TRBD2, but this gene call is untestable without DNA. There are 17 residues in the CDR3. Germline-derived CDR1 and CDR2 are SGHVS and FNYEAQ.

The chain uses TRBV20-1 and TRBJ2-1. The length of the CDR3 is 12 residues. From germline, CDR1 is DFQATT and CDR2 SNEGSKA (reference sequence). The CDR3 loop is CSAREAYNEQFF.

The CDR3 loop reads CASSYSFPTANQPQHF. The chain joins TRBV6-6 to TRBJ1-5; without DNA, the TCRdb call of TRBD1 cannot be checked. This CDR3 comprises 16 residues. Per the germline V gene, CDR1 is MNHNY and CDR2 is SVGAGI (reference sequence).

The gene calls are TRBV29-1 and TRBJ2-1. Germline V lookup: CDR1 SQVTM, CDR2 ANQGSEA. CDR3 length: 11 residues. The CDR3 protein is CSVVFFGEQFF.

V and J are TRBV11-2 and TRBJ2-1; as DNA is missing, the TRBD2 call by TCRdb cannot be tested. CDR1 is SGHAT and CDR2 is FQNNGV in the germline V gene. The CDR3 has 15 residues. Here the CDR3 reads CASSFFRGPMNEQFF.

The V call is TRBV19, the J call TRBJ2-1; TCRdb's D call of TRBD2 is untestable without DNA. This CDR3 has 11 residues. Germline loops: CDR1 LNHDA, CDR2 SQIVND (reference sequence). CDR3 in amino acids: CASSMGTAGFF.

The V and J genes are TRBV7-2 and TRBJ2-7; as DNA is missing, the TRBD1 call by TCRdb cannot be tested. The germline V gene encodes CDR1 SGHTA and CDR2 FQGNSA. The CDR3 is 18 amino acids. CDR3 amino acids: CASSLPPTSGVHINEQYF.

V is TRBV13 and J is TRBJ2-7; TCRdb selects TRBD1, and the lack of DNA leaves this call unchecked. Germline lookup yields CDR1 PRHDT and CDR2 FYEKMQ (reference sequence). The CDR3 loop spans 16 amino acids. CDR3 protein: CASSATGGSSSYEQYF. The complete variable domain, with remaining parts taken from reference TRBV13 and TRBJ2-7, reads AAGVIQSPRHLIKEKRETATLKCYPIPRHDTVYWYQQGPGQDPQFLISFYEKMQSDKGSIPDRFSAQQFSDYHSELNMSSLELGDSALYFCASSATGGSSSYEQYFGPGTRLTVT.

The rearrangement uses TRBV28 and TRBJ2-5; TCRdb proposes TRBD2, but this gene call is untestable without DNA. This CDR3 region has 13 residues. The germline CDR1 and CDR2 sequences are MDHEN and SYDVKM. Here the CDR3 reads CASRALDKETQYF.

The chain couples TRBV9 to TRBJ2-1; TCRdb's assignment of TRBD2 cannot be checked, as there is no DNA. CDR1 and CDR2 (germline): SGDLS, YYNGEE. This CDR3 is 15 amino acids long. The CDR3 spells CASSSERFAYNEQFF.

The V and J genes are TRBV7-9 and TRBJ2-5; there is no DNA to check the TCRdb D call of TRBD2. The CDR3 runs to 17 residues. Germline loops: CDR1 SEHNR, CDR2 FQNEAQ (reference sequence). This CDR3 is CASSSTWASGSQETQYF.

The gene calls are TRBV7-9 and TRBJ1-2; TCRdb indicates TRBD1, and absent DNA this call remains unverified. Germline loops: CDR1 SEHNR, CDR2 FQNEAQ (reference sequence). This CDR3 comprises 14 residues. The CDR3 protein is CASSHRDRHYGYTF.